Following are 5 T cell receptor beta chains from one sample sequenced in a study of T cells in Graves' hyperthyroidism and ophthalmopathy. The investigators amplified TCR beta CDR3 regions from RNA transcripts. RT-PCR in the first round (using the HTBI primer set) targeted the TCR CDR3. TCRdb re-derived calls from the multiplex PCR reads in MiXCR, one entry per CDR3 protein. The table has approximately 420,000 distinct CDR3 sequences, 15% seen once. What was sequenced was blood. These TCRs come from a woman under 40 with Graves' hyperthyroidism.

This clonotype came up a few times. This chain joins TRBV24-1 and TRBJ2-1; D unclear. Germline V lookup: CDR1 KGHDR, CDR2 SFDVKD. The CDR3 runs 13 residues. V was trimmed by 4 bases and J by 4 bases, leaving 7 bases between them. Here the CDR3 DNA reads TGTGCCACCAGTGAACAGCGTTACAATGAGCAGTTCTTC. Its translation: CATSEQRYNEQFF.

This clonotype has only a few counts. V and J are TRBV19 and TRBJ2-1; 9 positions agree with TRBD2. The CDR3 runs 15 residues. Germline V gene lookup returns CDR1 LNHDA and CDR2 SQIVND (reference sequence). The V segment lost 3 bases and the J segment 5 bases; nucleotides outside the gene matches: 5. In DNA form, the CDR3 reads TGTGCCAGTAGTATCCTAGCGGGATATAACAATGAGCAGTTCTTC. Translated: CASSILAGYNNEQFF.

This clonotype was detected many times. A junction end diverges from the germline sequence, so it may reflect a read error. The V call is TRBV5-1, the J call TRBJ2-1; 13 bases agree with TRBD2. Germline loops: CDR1 SGHRS, CDR2 YFSETQ. The CDR3 spans 17 residues. The DNA for the CDR3 is TGTGCCAGCAGTCCTGGGACTAGCGGGACGCTCTACAATGAGCAGTTCTTC. Its translation is CASSPGTSGTLYNEQFF.

Ten or more counts support this clonotype. The V gene is TRBV30, the J gene TRBJ1-3; tentatively, D is TRBD1 (5 bases). Germline values: CDR1 GTSNPN, CDR2 SVGIG (reference sequence). The CDR3 spans 14 residues. Trimming took 2 bases from V and 5 from J, leaving 13 bases between them. In nucleotides, the CDR3 is TGTGCCTGGAGTCCCGGGACGGTTAGAAACACCATATATTTT. Its protein product is CAWSPGTVRNTIYF.

This clonotype was detected ten times or more. The chain carries TRBV18 and TRBJ1-1, with TRBD1 as a possible D gene (6 bases). CDR3 size: 15 residues. With 3 bases removed from V and 1 base from J, the gap between germline ends came to 12 bases. Germline CDR1 is KGHSH and CDR2 is LQKENI. The CDR3 loop reads CASSPRQDTNTEAFF. The CDR3 DNA reads TGTGCCAGCTCACCTCGACAGGACACGAACACTGAAGCTTTCTTT.